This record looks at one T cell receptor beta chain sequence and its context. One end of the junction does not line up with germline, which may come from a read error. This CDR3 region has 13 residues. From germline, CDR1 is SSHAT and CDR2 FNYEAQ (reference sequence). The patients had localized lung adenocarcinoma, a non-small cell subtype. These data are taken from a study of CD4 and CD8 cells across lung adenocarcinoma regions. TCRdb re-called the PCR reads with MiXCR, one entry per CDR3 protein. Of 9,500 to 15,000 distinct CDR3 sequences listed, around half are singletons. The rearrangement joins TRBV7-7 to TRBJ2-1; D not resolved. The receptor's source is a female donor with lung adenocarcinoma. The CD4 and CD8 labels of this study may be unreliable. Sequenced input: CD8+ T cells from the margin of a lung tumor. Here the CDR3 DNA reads TGTGCTAGCAGCGAGAGCTCCTACAATGAGCAGTTCTTC. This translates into CASSESSYNEQFF.